These 14 T cell receptor beta chains were all obtained from the same sample, sequenced in a study of T cells in Graves' hyperthyroidism and ophthalmopathy. The TCR beta CDR3 regions underwent amplification using RNA transcripts as the source. In the first-round RT-PCR of the TCR CDR3, the HTBI primer set was used. MiXCR, run by TCRdb on the multiplex PCR reads, gives a single entry per CDR3 protein. The table records approximately 740,000 distinct CDR3 sequences, about 14% of them present only once. The sequenced material came from blood. The origin of the receptors is a woman younger than 35 with Graves' hyperthyroidism.

The V and J genes are TRBV10-3 and TRBJ1-2; unclear D gene. Looked up from germline, CDR1 is ENHRY and CDR2 is SYGVKD. The CDR3 is made up of 13 amino acids. Trimming removed 11 bases at V and 4 bases at J, with 17 bases between. The CDR3 DNA reads as TGTGCCGCCAGCTGGGCCATTCTCTATGGCTACACCTTC. Translated, it gives CAASWAILYGYTF.

This clonotype was counted many times. The chain joins TRBV11-2 to TRBJ2-7; perhaps TRBD1 as D (6 bases). V was shortened by 7 bases and J by 3 bases, with 16 bases between the two germline ends. Germline V gene lookup returns CDR1 SGHAT and CDR2 FQNNGV. The CDR3 totals 14 residues. The CDR3 nucleotides read TGTGCCAGCACCCAGACAGGAGCGTACTACGAGCAGTACTTC. Translated: CASTQTGAYYEQYF.

The sample holds a few counts of this clonotype. This rearrangement joins TRBV2 to TRBJ1-4, with D unresolved. In germline, CDR1 is SNHLY, CDR2 FYNNEI. CDR3 size: 11 residues. Trimming took off 7 bases at V and 8 bases at J, with 8 bases between the two ends. The CDR3 DNA reads as TGTGCCAGCACCTCAGCCGAAAAACTGTTTTTT. This gives the protein CASTSAEKLFF.

This clonotype was seen many times. The chain recombines TRBV3-1 with TRBJ2-1; D gene uncertain. Trimming shortened V by 1 base and J by 10 bases, and 5 bases separated the two germline ends. The CDR3 is made up of 11 amino acids. CDR1 and CDR2 (germline): LGHDT, YNNKEL (reference sequence). The CDR3 nucleotides read TGTGCCAGCAGCCAAGTTCAGGAGCAGTTCTTC. Protein sequence: CASSQVQEQFF.

This clonotype was picked up a small number of times. The chain recombines TRBV12-3 or TRBV12-4 with TRBJ2-2, with 9 positions matching TRBD1. This CDR3 contains 19 residues. V shed 7 bases, J shed 4 bases, and the junction held 19 bases outside the gene matches. The CDR3 here is CASTLLGRLGQGRTGELFF. CDR3 bases: TGTGCCAGCACTCTCCTGGGGAGGTTGGGACAGGGTCGCACCGGGGAGCTGTTTTTT.

The rearrangement uses TRBV2 and TRBJ2-3, with D tentatively TRBD1 (5 bases). The CDR3 spans 14 residues. The V end lost 6 bases, the J end lost 2 bases, and 12 bases lay between the germline ends. Germline CDR1 SNHLY, CDR2 FYNNEI. The CDR3 bases are TGTGCCAGCAGAGGGGAAGTAGCCACAGATACGCAGTATTTT. Its protein is CASRGEVATDTQYF.

This clonotype has more than one count but fewer than ten. The chain joins TRBV10-3 to TRBJ1-1; a possible D gene is TRBD1 (6 bases). Trimming cost V 6 bases and J 8 bases, with 19 bases left between them. The CDR3 loop spans 14 amino acids. CDR1 and CDR2 (germline): ENHRY, SYGVKD. The CDR3, as DNA: TGTGCCATCAGGGGGACGGACAGCCAAGCGGAAGCTTTCTTT. Its translation: CAIRGTDSQAEAFF.

In this sample, this clonotype turned up many times. The J gene is TRBJ2-2, the V gene TRBV11-3, with D perhaps being TRBD1 or TRBD2 (5 bases each). Germline V gives CDR1 SGHNT, CDR2 YENEEA. The CDR3 covers 15 residues. Trimming left V 1 base short and J 7 bases short, with 13 bases between. The CDR3 DNA reads as TGTGCCAGCAGCTTAGCTGGGGGAACTTACGGGGAGCTGTTTTTT. It translates to CASSLAGGTYGELFF.

The table lists this clonotype with a count of one. This chain joins TRBV20-1 and TRBJ1-3; D gene ambiguous. V lost 3 bases, J lost 1 base, and 7 bases lay in between. Germline CDR1 is DFQATT and CDR2 is SNEGSKA (reference sequence). The CDR3 sequence is 13 residues long. CDR3 nucleotides: TGCAGTGCTAGGGCTGGATCTGGAAACACCATATATTTT. Translated: CSARAGSGNTIYF.

The chain couples TRBV15 to TRBJ1-4; no clear D gene. Between the trimmed V and J ends, which lost 0 bases and 0 bases, there was a span of 8 bases. CDR1 and CDR2 (germline): LNHNV, YYDKDF (reference sequence). This CDR3 is 16 amino acids long. The CDR3: CATSRDQAATNEKLFF. The CDR3 region has the DNA TGTGCCACCAGCAGAGACCAGGCTGCAACTAATGAAAAACTGTTTTTT.

This clonotype was counted ten times or more. The chain has TRBV2 and TRBJ1-6; D gene unclear. The CDR3 contains 17 residues. In germline, CDR1 is SNHLY, CDR2 FYNNEI. V was trimmed by 6 bases and J by 7 bases, leaving 22 bases between them. The CDR3 sequence is CASSRLGRNILNSPLHF. The CDR3 DNA sequence: TGTGCCAGCAGCCGGCTAGGACGGAATATCCTCAATTCACCCCTCCACTTT. The variable domain in full, with the rest retrieved from reference TRBV2 and TRBJ1-6, is EPEVTQTPSHQVTQMGQEVILRCVPISNHLYFYWYRQILGQKVEFLVSFYNNEISEKSEIFDDQFSVERPDGSNFTLKIRSTKLEDSAMYFCASSRLGRNILNSPLHFGNGTRLTVT.

The chain employs TRBV6-5 and TRBJ2-7; 11 bases agree with TRBD2. V was pared by 0 bases and J by 7 bases, with 5 bases of the junction left unmatched. Germline values: CDR1 MNHEY, CDR2 SVGAGI. CDR3 size: 15 residues. The DNA of the CDR3 is TGTGCCAGCAGTTACTCAACTAGCGGGAGCAATGAGCAGTACTTC. Its protein is CASSYSTSGSNEQYF.

The chain links TRBV30 to TRBJ2-7; TRBD2 agrees at 7 bases. Trimming took 7 bases from V and 1 from J; bases not matched to a gene: 10. Per the germline V gene, CDR1 is GTSNPN and CDR2 is SVGIG (reference sequence). This CDR3 has 14 amino acids. The chain's CDR3 is CASSGRVRSYEQYF. The CDR3 nucleotides are TGTGCCTCCAGTGGGAGGGTTCGGTCCTACGAGCAGTACTTC.

This clonotype was observed a handful of times. The chain couples TRBV20-1 to TRBJ1-3; TRBD1 agrees at 7 bases. This CDR3 is built from 15 residues. V lost 5 bases, J lost 5 bases, and 12 bases stayed unmatched. Germline loops: CDR1 DFQATT, CDR2 SNEGSKA (reference sequence). The CDR3 sequence: CSARQQGNRRNTIYF. The CDR3 DNA reads as TGCAGTGCTCGACAACAGGGGAATCGACGAAACACCATATATTTT.